This T cell receptor (beta chain) comes out of a study of shared clonotypes between healthy human individuals. Study-level background: Three CD4 naive, three CD4 memory, two CD8 naive and one CD8 memory plate were used per donor. The study's findings and limits: Even with large depth, rarefaction showed that sorted-subset sequencing was incomplete.

Assay: immunoSEQ multiplex PCR; the TCRdb copy retains only in-frame clones and omits some. The data hold around 1.5 million clones, with about 98% observed a single time. The ends were cut back, 0 bases at V and 4 bases at J, with 13 bases in the middle. Germline-derived CDR1 and CDR2 are LGHNA and YSLEER. The CDR3 consists of 16 residues. In the CD4+ fraction, cells were divided into CD45RA+ naive and CD45RA-negative memory subsets. Details on this clone: Its antigen is not identified.

Sequencing was done on a sample of naive CD4+ T cells sorted from blood. The subset denotes: CD45RA+ positively selected. The V gene is TRBV4-3, the J gene TRBJ1-5, with D uncertain. This receptor was obtained from a young man in good health. In DNA form, the CDR3 reads TGCGCCAGCAGCCAAGAGGTGGGCCTTTTGAATCAGCCCCAGCATTTT. Protein product: CASSQEVGLLNQPQHF.